This TCR beta chain originates from a study of blood T cell repertoires in COVID-19. Germline values: CDR1 MDHEN, CDR2 SYDVKM. Trimming took off 4 bases at V and 10 bases at J, with 22 bases between the two ends. This CDR3 is 15 amino acids long. The assay was immunoSEQ multiplex PCR, and TCRdb's table has in-frame clones only and misses some. The sample lists roughly 190,000 clones, 75% to 90% seen once, with about 0.77% in the top ten. Cohort placement rested on clinical history that participants reported themselves. The rearrangement links TRBV28 to TRBJ1-2, with unresolved D. The clonotype was recovered from a woman between 18 and 30 years old who had recovered from COVID-19. The specimen was PBMCs or T cells enriched from blood (not recorded which). The CDR3 nucleotides are TGTGCCAGCAGTTCCCCGGCCGGCGGAATCATGTCCTACACCTTC. It codes for CASSSPAGGIMSYTF.